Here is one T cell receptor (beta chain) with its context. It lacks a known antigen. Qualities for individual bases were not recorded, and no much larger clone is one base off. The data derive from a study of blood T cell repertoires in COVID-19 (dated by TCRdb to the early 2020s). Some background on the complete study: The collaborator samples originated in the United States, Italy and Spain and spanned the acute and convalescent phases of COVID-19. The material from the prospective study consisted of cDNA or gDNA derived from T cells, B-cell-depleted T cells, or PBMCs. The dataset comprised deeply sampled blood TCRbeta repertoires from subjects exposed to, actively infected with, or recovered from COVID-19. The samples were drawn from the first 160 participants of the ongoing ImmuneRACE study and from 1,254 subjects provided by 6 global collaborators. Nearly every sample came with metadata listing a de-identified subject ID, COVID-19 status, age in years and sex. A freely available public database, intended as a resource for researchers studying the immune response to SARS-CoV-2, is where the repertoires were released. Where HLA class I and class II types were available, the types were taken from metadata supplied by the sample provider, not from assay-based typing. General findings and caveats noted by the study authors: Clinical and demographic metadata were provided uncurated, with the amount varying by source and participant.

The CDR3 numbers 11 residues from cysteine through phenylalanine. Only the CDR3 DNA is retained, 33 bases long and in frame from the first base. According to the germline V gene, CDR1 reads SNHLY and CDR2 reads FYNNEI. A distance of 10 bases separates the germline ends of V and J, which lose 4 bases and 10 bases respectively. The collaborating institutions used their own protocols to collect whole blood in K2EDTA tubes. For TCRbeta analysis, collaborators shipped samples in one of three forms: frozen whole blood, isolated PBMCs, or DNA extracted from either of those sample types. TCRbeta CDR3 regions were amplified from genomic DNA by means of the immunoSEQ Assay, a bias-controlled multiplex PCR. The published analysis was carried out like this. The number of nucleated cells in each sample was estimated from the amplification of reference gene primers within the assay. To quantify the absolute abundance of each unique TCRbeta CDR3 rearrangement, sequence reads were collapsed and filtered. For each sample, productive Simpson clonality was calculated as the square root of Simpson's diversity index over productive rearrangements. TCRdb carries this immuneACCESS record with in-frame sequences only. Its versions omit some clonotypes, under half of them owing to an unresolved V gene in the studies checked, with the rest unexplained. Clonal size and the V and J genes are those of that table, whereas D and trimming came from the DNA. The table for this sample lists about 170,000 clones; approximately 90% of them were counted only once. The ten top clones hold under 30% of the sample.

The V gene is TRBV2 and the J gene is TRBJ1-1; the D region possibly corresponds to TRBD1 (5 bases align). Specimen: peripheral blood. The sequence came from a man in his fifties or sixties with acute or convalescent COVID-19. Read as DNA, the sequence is TGTGCCAGCAGTGGAGACCAGGGAGCTTTCTTT. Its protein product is CASSGDQGAFF. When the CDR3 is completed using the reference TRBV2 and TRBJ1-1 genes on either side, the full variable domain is EPEVTQTPSHQVTQMGQEVILRCVPISNHLYFYWYRQILGQKVEFLVSFYNNEISEKSEIFDDQFSVERPDGSNFTLKIRSTKLEDSAMYFCASSGDQGAFFGQGTRLTVV.